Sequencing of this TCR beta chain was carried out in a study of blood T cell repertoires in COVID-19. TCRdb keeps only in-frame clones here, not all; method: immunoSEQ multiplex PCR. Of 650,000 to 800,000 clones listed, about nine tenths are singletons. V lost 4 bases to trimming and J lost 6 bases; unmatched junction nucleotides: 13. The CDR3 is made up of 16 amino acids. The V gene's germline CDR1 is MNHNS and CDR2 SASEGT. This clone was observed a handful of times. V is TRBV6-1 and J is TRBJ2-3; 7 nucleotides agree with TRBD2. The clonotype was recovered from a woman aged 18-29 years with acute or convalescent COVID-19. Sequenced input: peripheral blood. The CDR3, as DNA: TGTGCCAGCAGTGTGTCTGGCGGGGGAGGCGCGGATACGCAGTATTTT. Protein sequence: CASSVSGGGGADTQYF.